This T cell receptor (beta chain) was observed in a study of cytomegalovirus exposure and HLA in healthy donors. Findings of the study overall: A missense DCLRE1C variant was associated with V- and J-gene trimming of TCR beta chains in a later analysis, and an independent cohort replicated the association. Most TCR beta V segments were productive about 87% or about 30% of the time in an earlier analysis. Roughly uniform depth of sequencing across donors was assumed in presence/absence analyses. The authors judged a highly shared variant cluster likely a sequencing artifact.

This clone occurred once. What it binds is not known. The length of the CDR3 is 14 residues. After removal of 5 bases from V and 8 bases from J, the junction contained 11 bases not matched to a gene. Germline V lookup: CDR1 MNHNS, CDR2 SASEGT. It was with 60 Vbeta and 13 Jbeta primers that the PCR ran. Generated by immunoSEQ multiplex PCR, the TCRdb table keeps only in-frame clones and is missing some. Of over 150,000 clones listed, 80% to 90% were seen once; the top ten hold 6.5% to 7.5%. The chain links TRBV6-1 to TRBJ1-2, with TRBD1 matching 7 bases. The receptor comes from a woman under 40 in good health and CMV-seropositive. Sequenced sample: PBMCs. The CDR3 DNA reads TGTGCCAGCAGTCAAAGGGGACAGACTATAGGCTACACCTTC. This translates into CASSQRGQTIGYTF.